The 11 T cell receptor beta chains given below trace back to one sample, sequenced in a study of T cell repertoires in cytomegalovirus infection. TCRdb independently ran MiXCR on the reads; one entry per CDR3 protein. The sample has 680,000 or so distinct CDR3 sequences, 35% seen once. The sample taken for sequencing was PBMCs. The receptors come from a human donor in good health (CMV status not recorded). Some clones in this sample may be carry-over from other donors' samples.

This clonotype was picked up many times. This chain joins TRBV7-8 and TRBJ1-5; maybe TRBD1 (6 bases). The V gene lost 1 base and the J gene lost 1 base, with 11 bases spanning the gap. This CDR3 has 16 residues. CDR1 and CDR2 (germline): SGHVS, FQNEAQ. The CDR3 loop is CASSLERGASNQPQHF. The CDR3 DNA sequence: TGTGCCAGCAGCTTAGAACGGGGGGCGAGCAATCAGCCCCAGCATTTT.

This clonotype was seen ten or more times. The chain has TRBV28 and TRBJ1-5, with 7 positions matching TRBD1. Trimming removed 5 bases from V and 5 bases from J; junction bases left unmatched: 12. In germline, CDR1 is MDHEN, CDR2 SYDVKM. The CDR3 is 16 residues long. The CDR3 nucleotides read TGTGCCAGCAGTCCGGAGGGACAGACCGTCGATCAGCCCCAGCATTTT. Translating it yields CASSPEGQTVDQPQHF.

This clonotype was seen a handful of times. The chain's CDR3 is CASSSSRGSSWAKLDTQYF. CDR3 bases: TGTGCCAGCAGCTCATCCAGGGGGTCTAGCTGGGCCAAGCTAGATACGCAGTATTTT. The V gene is TRBV11-2, the J gene TRBJ2-3, with 7 positions matching TRBD1. With V trimmed by 4 bases and J by 5 bases, 21 bases remained unmatched. The CDR3 has 19 residues. Germline CDR1 and CDR2: SGHAT and FQNNGV.

The rearrangement joins TRBV6-6 to TRBJ2-7, with D possibly being TRBD1 (6 bases). This CDR3 has 14 amino acids. Germline V CDR1 and CDR2: MNHNY, SVGAGI (reference sequence). With 4 bases removed from V and 3 bases from J, the gap between germline ends came to 13 bases. DNA of the CDR3: TGTGCCAGCAGTTCCTCTCTCAGGGGCTACGAGCAGTACTTC. Translated, it gives CASSSSLRGYEQYF.

In this sample, this clonotype turned up a few times. This sequence joins TRBV28 and TRBJ2-5; TRBD1 aligns across 9 bases. In germline, CDR1 is MDHEN, CDR2 SYDVKM. The CDR3 is 16 residues long. Trimming cost V 6 bases and J 4 bases; bases outside gene matches: 12. CDR3 sequence: CASRLRTGVFAETQYF. The CDR3 DNA reads TGTGCCAGCAGACTCAGGACAGGGGTGTTCGCAGAGACCCAGTACTTC.

This clonotype has more than one count but fewer than ten. V and J are TRBV6-1 and TRBJ2-5; D is perhaps TRBD1 or TRBD2 (5 bases each). CDR1 MNHNS and CDR2 SASEGT come from the germline V gene. V gave up 8 bases and J gave up 4 bases, with 20 bases separating them. This CDR3 has 15 amino acids. This CDR3 is CASLEGARAGETQYF. The CDR3 DNA follows: TGTGCCAGCCTAGAAGGGGCCAGGGCGGGAGAGACCCAGTACTTC.

For this clonotype: At one end the junction does not follow the germline gene, possibly because of a read error. This chain connects TRBV11-2 to TRBJ2-1; D ambiguous. Germline V CDR1 and CDR2: SGHAT, FQNNGV. CDR3 length equals 17 residues. In DNA form, the CDR3 reads TGTGCCAGCAGCCTCTCGACGACGGTAGGCTCCTACAATGCGCAGTTCTTC. Translation: CASSLSTTVGSYNAQFF.

The genes are TRBV19 and TRBJ2-2; 7 bases match TRBD2. V shed 7 bases, J shed 1 base, and the junction held 6 bases outside the gene matches. The CDR3 extends over 15 amino acids. From germline, CDR1 is LNHDA and CDR2 SQIVND (reference sequence). This chain's CDR3 is CASISSGLNTGELFF. The CDR3 DNA follows: TGTGCCAGTATCTCTAGCGGATTGAACACCGGGGAGCTGTTTTTT.

The chain joins TRBV27 to TRBJ2-1; TRBD1 or TRBD2 may be the D gene (5 bases each). V lost 8 bases to trimming and J lost 9 bases, with 8 bases between them. CDR1 and CDR2 (germline): MNHEY, SMNVEV (reference sequence). This CDR3 is built from 10 residues. CDR3 nucleotides: TGTGCCAGCGGGGGATTTGAGCAGTTCTTC. It encodes CASGGFEQFF.

The J gene is TRBJ1-2, the V gene TRBV20-1; 8 nucleotides match TRBD1. Germline V gene lookup returns CDR1 DFQATT and CDR2 SNEGSKA (reference sequence). J gave up 4 bases and V 3 bases, and 7 bases lay outside the gene matches. The CDR3 is 14 amino acids. The CDR3 coding sequence is TGCAGTGCTAGTGCAGGGGGCAGCATCTATGGCTACACCTTC. Amino acids: CSASAGGSIYGYTF.

This clonotype was counted only a few times. This chain joins TRBV28 and TRBJ2-7; no reliable D call. The V and J ends lost 5 bases and 2 bases respectively, with 13 bases between them. CDR3 length equals 14 residues. Germline loops: CDR1 MDHEN, CDR2 SYDVKM. DNA for the CDR3: TGTGCCAGCAGTGCGGATAGCCTCGCCTACGAGCAGTACTTC. Its protein is CASSADSLAYEQYF.